What follows are 24 T cell receptor beta chains derived from one specimen sequenced in a study of T cell repertoires in ileal Crohn's disease (dated by TCRdb to between 2019 and 2020). The protocol used for the library was the immunoSEQ multiplex PCR assay. The table comes from immuneACCESS by way of TCRdb, which keeps in-frame sequences with V and J called. Part of the clones is missing from these tables; in studies checked, under half for an unresolved V gene and the rest for unknown reasons. Recorded for this sample are 15,000 to 20,000 clones; approximately 70% of them occurred a single time. The ten largest clones add up to roughly 5% of the sample. Sequenced sample: ileal tissue. These receptors all stem from an adult with Crohn's disease.

The gene calls are TRBV6-1 and TRBJ2-5, with D possibly TRBD1 on 6 matching bases. The closer fit of TRBJ2-7 to the DNA end suggests the J call may be wrong. The germline V gene encodes CDR1 MNHNS and CDR2 SASEGT. The CDR3 totals 14 residues. The CDR3 is CASSEMGQTYEQYF. The CDR3 DNA is TGTGCCAGCAGTGAAATGGGACAAACCTACGAGCAGTACTTC.

This chain uses TRBV29-1 with TRBJ2-2, with a weak D call TRBD1 (5 bases). Germline assignment: CDR1 SQVTM and CDR2 ANQGSEA. The CDR3 totals 14 residues. V shed 1 base and J shed 5 bases, with 11 bases lying between them. The CDR3 DNA reads as TGCAGCGTTGAAGCATGGTCAGGGACCGGGGAGCTGTTTTTT. It codes for CSVEAWSGTGELFF.

Points on this clone: In the same sample, other DNA sequences code for this CDR3. The V and J genes are TRBV5-4 and TRBJ2-3; tentatively, D is TRBD2 (6 bases). CDR3 length: 13 amino acids. Germline V CDR1 and CDR2: SGHNT, YYREEE (reference sequence). Trimming left V 0 bases short and J 9 bases short, with 11 bases between. CDR3 protein: CASSLAPGDTQYF. DNA for the CDR3: TGTGCCAGCAGCTTGGCCCCGGGGGACACGCAGTATTTT.

The rearrangement uses TRBV10-3 and TRBJ2-5; TRBD1 is a possible D gene (6 bases). The tail of the sequence fits TRBJ2-7 better, so the J call may be wrong. Germline CDR1 ENHRY, CDR2 SYGVKD. CDR3 length: 14 amino acids. The CDR3 DNA follows: TGTGCCATCAGTGAGTCCAGGGGTGGATACGAGCAGTACTTC. This encodes CAISESRGGYEQYF.

In its sample, this clone was seen a few times. The chain uses TRBV11-2 and TRBJ1-1; D is possibly TRBD1 (6 bases). Germline V lookup: CDR1 SGHAT, CDR2 FQNNGV. The CDR3 is 17 residues long. The V and J ends lost 5 bases and 1 base respectively, with 20 bases between them. The CDR3 bases are TGTGCCAGCAGCATCCCCCACCGACAGGCCCAGAACACTGAAGCTTTCTTT. Its protein product is CASSIPHRQAQNTEAFF.

The chain carries TRBV29-1 and TRBJ1-1; weak D call: TRBD1 (6 bases). CDR1 and CDR2 from the germline V gene are SQVTM and ANQGSEA. Trimming pared 6 bases from V and 8 bases from J, leaving 16 bases between. CDR3 length: 12 amino acids. This chain's CDR3 is CSVLRDTGEAFF. CDR3 DNA: TGCAGCGTGCTCCGGGACACAGGGGAAGCTTTCTTT.

The CDR3 DNA is TGTGCCAGCAGTACCCCGGGTGATAGCGGGTATAGCACAGATACGCAGTATTTT. It translates to CASSTPGDSGYSTDTQYF. The V and J genes are TRBV28 and TRBJ2-3; 7 nucleotides match TRBD2. The germline gives CDR1 MDHEN, CDR2 SYDVKM. V shed 5 bases, J shed 0 bases, and the junction held 14 bases outside the gene matches. This CDR3 spans 18 amino acids.

Only a few counts were recorded for this clone. This chain joins TRBV5-1 and TRBJ1-1; 9 positions match TRBD1. V shed 3 bases and J 3 bases; nucleotides not matched to a gene: 9. This CDR3 contains 16 residues. Germline CDR1 reads SGHRS; CDR2 reads YFSETQ. The CDR3 region has the DNA TGCGCCAGCAGCTCACAGGGGGCGAGGTCCTACACTGAAGCTTTCTTT. This codes for CASSSQGARSYTEAFF.

The rearrangement joins TRBV6-5 to TRBJ2-7; 11 bases match TRBD2. The V and J ends lost 6 bases and 0 bases, in that order; junction bases with no gene match: 4. CDR3 length: 15 residues. Germline assignment: CDR1 MNHEY and CDR2 SVGAGI. This CDR3 is CASRLAGGSSYEQYF. CDR3 DNA: TGTGCCAGCAGGTTAGCGGGAGGGAGCTCCTACGAGCAGTACTTC.

The chain uses TRBV15 and TRBJ2-3, with 9 bases matching TRBD2. Unmatched junction bases numbered 5, after V lost 5 bases and J lost 2 bases. The CDR3 has 15 residues. Germline CDR1 reads LNHNV; CDR2 reads YYDKDF (reference sequence). The CDR3 DNA reads TGTGCCACCAGCTCGGGACTAGCCTCCACAGATACGCAGTATTTT. Translation: CATSSGLASTDTQYF.

There are a few counts of this clone. The chain has TRBV5-1 and TRBJ1-2, with 7 nucleotides matching TRBD1. V was pared by 0 bases and J by 8 bases, with 7 bases of the junction left unmatched. The CDR3 covers 14 residues. Germline V lookup: CDR1 SGHRS, CDR2 YFSETQ. The CDR3 loop is CASSLAGQRVGYTF. The DNA of the CDR3 is TGCGCCAGCAGCTTGGCGGGACAGAGGGTGGGCTACACCTTC.

J is TRBJ1-2 and V is TRBV4-1; 8 positions match TRBD1. This CDR3 has 15 residues. V shed 2 bases and J 4 bases; nucleotides not matched to a gene: 6. The germline CDR1 and CDR2 sequences are MGHRA and YSYEKL. The CDR3 sequence is CASSQLTGVGYGYTF. For the CDR3, the DNA is TGCGCCAGCAGCCAACTGACAGGGGTCGGCTATGGCTACACCTTC.

The chain is built from TRBV2 and TRBJ2-3; 14 bases line up with TRBD2. The CDR3 is 15 amino acids. Germline V gene data show CDR1 as SNHLY and CDR2 as FYNNEI. V lost 5 bases, J lost 4 bases, and 2 bases stayed unmatched. The CDR3 bases are TGTGCCAGCAGTAAGGGACTAGCGGGGGCAGATACGCAGTATTTT. This encodes CASSKGLAGADTQYF.

This clone has a handful of counts. This chain connects TRBV6-1 to TRBJ2-3, with 9 bases fitting TRBD2. This CDR3 region has 16 residues. V lost 1 base to trimming and J lost 2 bases; unmatched junction nucleotides: 4. Germline CDR1 reads MNHNS; CDR2 reads SASEGT. This CDR3 reads CASSEVGGGATDTQYF. For the CDR3, the DNA is TGTGCCAGCAGTGAAGTGGGCGGGGGGGCCACAGATACGCAGTATTTT.

This chain joins TRBV10-3 and TRBJ2-1; TRBD2 is a possible D gene (5 bases). V lost 4 bases and J 8 bases, leaving 12 bases between the germline ends. Germline V gene sequence: CDR1 ENHRY, CDR2 SYGVKD. The length of the CDR3 is 13 residues. CDR3 in DNA: TGTGCCATCAGTGCGGGTGAGGGCTATGAGCAGTTCTTC. Encoded protein: CAISAGEGYEQFF.

CDR3 DNA sequence: TGTGCCAGCAGTGAAGTTGGTAGCGAGTCCTACGAGCAGTACTTC. Its protein is CASSEVGSESYEQYF. The V gene is TRBV25-1, the J gene TRBJ2-5; tentatively, D is TRBD2 (5 bases). The tail of the sequence fits TRBJ2-7 better, so the J call may be wrong. In germline, CDR1 is MGHDK, CDR2 SYGVNS. There are 15 residues in the CDR3.

This chain connects TRBV5-1 to TRBJ1-1; 9 nucleotides line up with TRBD1. V dropped 4 bases and J dropped 0; count of bases not matched to a gene: 4. Per the germline V gene, CDR1 is SGHRS and CDR2 is YFSETQ. CDR3 size: 15 residues. CDR3 nucleotide sequence: TGCGCCAGCAGCCAAGGACAGGGGTTGAACACTGAAGCTTTCTTT. Amino acids: CASSQGQGLNTEAFF.

The table lists this clone with a few counts. The chain carries TRBV2 and TRBJ2-5; TRBD2 is a possible D gene (5 bases). V lost 7 bases, J lost 7 bases, and 16 bases lay in between. The CDR3 is 13 amino acids. Germline CDR1 reads SNHLY; CDR2 reads FYNNEI. The CDR3, as DNA: TGTGCCAGCACTGGACCCTCCGGAGGGACCCAGTACTTC. It encodes CASTGPSGGTQYF.

The chain is built from TRBV5-8 and TRBJ2-7, with D hard to call. Trimming cost V 0 bases and J 3 bases, with 10 bases left between them. CDR1 and CDR2 from the germline V gene are SGHTS and YDEGEE. The CDR3 is 14 residues long. CDR3 nucleotide sequence: TGTGCCAGCAGCTTGGTCGCAGAAATCTACGAGCAGTACTTC. Encoded protein: CASSLVAEIYEQYF.

This clone was picked up a small number of times. The genes are TRBV28 and TRBJ2-7, with a possible D match to TRBD2 (5 bases). Germline loops: CDR1 MDHEN, CDR2 SYDVKM. The V end was cut by 1 base, the J end by 6 bases, with 10 bases between. This CDR3 has 13 amino acids. Written as DNA, the CDR3 is TGTGCCAGCAGTTTATCGCCGGGGAGCGAGCAGTACTTC. This sequence encodes CASSLSPGSEQYF.

This clone was counted only a few times. V usage is TRBV7-2 and J usage is TRBJ2-5, with D uncertain. The CDR3 consists of 15 residues. Germline CDR1 reads SGHTA; CDR2 reads FQGNSA. The V end lost 2 bases, the J end lost 8 bases, and 18 bases lay between the germline ends. The CDR3: CASSLIGSNERTQYF. DNA for the CDR3: TGTGCCAGCAGCTTAATCGGGTCCAATGAGAGAACCCAGTACTTC.

The rearrangement links TRBV5-6 to TRBJ1-2; 10 bases match TRBD1. The CDR3 has 15 residues. Germline trimming cut 4 bases from V and 5 bases from J; bases unmatched to any gene: 8. Looked up from germline, CDR1 is SGHDT and CDR2 is YYEEEE. This CDR3 is CASSPPGQGVYGYTF. DNA of the CDR3: TGTGCCAGCAGCCCGCCCGGACAGGGGGTATATGGCTACACCTTC.

The chain has TRBV29-1 and TRBJ2-3; 7 bases match TRBD2. J was trimmed by 4 bases and V by 4 bases; bases with no gene match: 2. Germline V gives CDR1 SQVTM, CDR2 ANQGSEA. The CDR3 totals 12 residues. CDR3 protein: CSVVAGADTQYF. In nucleotides, the CDR3 is TGCAGCGTTGTCGCGGGGGCAGATACGCAGTATTTT.

This chain joins TRBV21-1 and TRBJ1-2. TRBV21-1 is a recognized pseudogene. The CDR3 sequence is 12 residues long. The CDR3: CASSKGDYGYTF. CDR3 nucleotides: TGTGCCAGCAGCAAAGGAGACTATGGCTACACCTTC.